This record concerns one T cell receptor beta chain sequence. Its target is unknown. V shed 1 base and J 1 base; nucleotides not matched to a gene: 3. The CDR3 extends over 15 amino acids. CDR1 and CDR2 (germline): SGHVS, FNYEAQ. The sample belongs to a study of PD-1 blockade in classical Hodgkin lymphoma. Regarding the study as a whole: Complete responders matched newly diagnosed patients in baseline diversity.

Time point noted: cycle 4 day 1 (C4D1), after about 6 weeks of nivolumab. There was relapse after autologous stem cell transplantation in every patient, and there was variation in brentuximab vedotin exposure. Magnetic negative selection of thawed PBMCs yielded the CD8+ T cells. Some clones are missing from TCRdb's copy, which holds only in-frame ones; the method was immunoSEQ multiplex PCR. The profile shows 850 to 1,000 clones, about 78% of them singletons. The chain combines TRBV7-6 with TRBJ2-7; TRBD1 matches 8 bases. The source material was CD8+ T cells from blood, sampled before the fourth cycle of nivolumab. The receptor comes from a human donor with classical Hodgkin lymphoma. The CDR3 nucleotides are TGTGCCAGCAGCTTAGGGGGACAGGAATCCTACGAGCAGTACTTC. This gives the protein CASSLGGQESYEQYF. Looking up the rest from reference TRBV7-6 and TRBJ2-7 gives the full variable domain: GAGVSQSPRYKVTKRGQDVALRCDPISGHVSLYWYRQALGQGPEFLTYFNYEAQQDKSGLPNDRFSAERPEGSISTLTIQRTEQRDSAMYRCASSLGGQESYEQYFGPGTRLTVT.